This T cell receptor (beta chain) was identified in a study of cytomegalovirus exposure and HLA in healthy donors. Overall study results and limits: Despite most TCR sequences being rare, some public TCRs occurred in many donors. The investigators catalogued 164 TCR beta chains as cytomegalovirus-associated. The authors confirmed in vitro that three CMV-associated chains were specific for CMV antigens.

This CDR3 is built from 15 residues. CDR1 and CDR2 (germline): MDHEN, SYDVKM. V lost 5 bases to trimming and J lost 1 base; unmatched junction nucleotides: 7. Data came from immunoSEQ multiplex PCR; TCRdb stores just in-frame clones and leaves some out. The table lists some 210,000 clones, roughly 87% of them singletons, with 1.5% to 2.5% in the top ten. Remarks on this clone: The antigen remains undetermined.

The TCR was taken from a woman aged 18-29 years in good health and CMV-seropositive. The gene calls are TRBV28 and TRBJ1-1; TRBD1 agrees at 7 bases. The sample was PBMCs. CDR3 in amino acids: CASSPNGQANTEAFF. The CDR3 nucleotides are TGTGCCAGCAGTCCGAACGGACAGGCGAACACTGAAGCTTTCTTT.